One sample yielded the 29 T cell receptor beta chains listed below, sequenced in a study of OX40 agonist ivuxolimab in advanced cancers. The data were produced by immunoSEQ multiplex PCR, yet TCRdb's version contains in-frame clones alone and is incomplete. The table has approximately 44,000 clones, 80% seen once. The sample here was CD4+ or CD8+ T cells sorted from blood, taken in a trial of the OX40 agonist ivuxolimab. The receptor source for this set is an adult with an advanced solid tumor such as melanoma, head and neck, liver or kidney cancer.

The V gene is TRBV28, the J gene TRBJ1-5; 7 nucleotides agree with TRBD1. Germline CDR1 MDHEN, CDR2 SYDVKM. With 2 bases clipped from V and 4 bases from J, the junction kept 8 bases outside the gene matches. The CDR3 extends over 16 amino acids. The CDR3 reads CASSLQTGPYNQPQHF. The CDR3 nucleotides are TGTGCCAGCAGTTTACAGACAGGGCCTTATAATCAGCCCCAGCATTTT.

The CDR3 protein is CASSYSPAGEGYGYTF. The CDR3 DNA reads as TGTGCCAGCAGTTACTCGCCCGCAGGGGAGGGCTATGGCTACACCTTC. The chain combines TRBV6-5 with TRBJ1-2, with D perhaps matching TRBD1 (6 bases). The germline CDR1 and CDR2 sequences are MNHEY and SVGAGI. CDR3 size: 16 residues. Trimming took off 0 bases at V and 4 bases at J, with 15 bases between the two ends.

J is TRBJ1-6 and V is TRBV27, with D tentatively TRBD1 (6 bases). From germline, CDR1 is MNHEY and CDR2 SMNVEV (reference sequence). The CDR3 loop spans 15 amino acids. Deletions cut 6 bases from V and 4 bases from J, with 13 bases between. The DNA for the CDR3 is TGTGCCAGCAGGGCAGGGGCTGAATATAATTCACCCCTCCACTTT. Its translation: CASRAGAEYNSPLHF.

The rearrangement joins TRBV27 to TRBJ2-3; D may be TRBD1 (6 bases). V was shortened by 5 bases and J by 3 bases, with 18 bases between the two germline ends. The CDR3 is 16 residues long. CDR1 MNHEY and CDR2 SMNVEV come from the germline V gene (reference sequence). CDR3 DNA sequence: TGTGCCAGCAGTGCCCCGACAGGAAGCGTGACAGATACGCAGTATTTT. Residues: CASSAPTGSVTDTQYF.

The CDR3 reads CASSLGAGGGQGTQYF. The CDR3 DNA reads as TGTGCCAGCAGCTTAGGGGCGGGAGGGGGTCAAGGCACGCAGTATTTT. This chain links TRBV11-2 with TRBJ2-3, with 9 bases lining up with TRBD2. V lost 1 base to trimming and J lost 9 bases; unmatched junction nucleotides: 11. CDR3 length equals 16 residues. The germline V gene encodes CDR1 SGHAT and CDR2 FQNNGV. The entire variable domain, with the rest obtained from reference TRBV11-2 and TRBJ2-3, is as follows: EAGVAQSPRYKIIEKRQSVAFWCNPISGHATLYWYQQILGQGPKLLIQFQNNGVVDDSQLPKDRFSAERLKGVDSTLKIQPAKLEDSAVYLCASSLGAGGGQGTQYFGPGTRLTVL.

This sequence joins TRBV11-3 and TRBJ2-2, with D tentatively TRBD1 or TRBD2 (7 bases each). Germline CDR1 SGHNT, CDR2 YENEEA. The CDR3 extends over 15 amino acids. Trimming cost V 4 bases and J 4 bases, with 13 bases left between them. The CDR3 loop reads CASSSGGASTGELFF. CDR3 coding DNA: TGTGCCAGCAGCTCAGGGGGGGCCAGCACCGGGGAGCTGTTTTTT. The full variable domain, with the rest looked up from reference TRBV11-3 and TRBJ2-2, is EAGVVQSPRYKIIEKKQPVAFWCNPISGHNTLYWYLQNLGQGPELLIRYENEEAVDDSQLPKDRFSAERLKGVDSTLKIQPAELGDSAVYLCASSSGGASTGELFFGEGSRLTVL.

The chain links TRBV2 to TRBJ2-3; 8 bases fit TRBD2. Germline V gene sequence: CDR1 SNHLY, CDR2 FYNNEI. This CDR3 has 13 amino acids. V shed 6 bases and J 5 bases; nucleotides not matched to a gene: 4. In DNA, the CDR3 is TGTGCCAGCAGGCGGGAGGTTGGAGATACGCAGTATTTT. Its translation is CASRREVGDTQYF.

The chain uses TRBV11-1 and TRBJ2-1; D remains ambiguous. V dropped 2 bases and J dropped 3 bases, with 11 bases sitting between them. This CDR3 comprises 15 residues. Germline V gene data show CDR1 as SGHAT and CDR2 as FQDESV (reference sequence). CDR3 sequence reads: CASSLIPSGYNEQFF. CDR3 bases: TGTGCCAGCAGCTTAATTCCCTCAGGCTACAATGAGCAGTTCTTC.

Only one count was recorded for this clone. The chain couples TRBV29-1 to TRBJ2-7; the D call may be TRBD1 or TRBD2 (5 bases each). V was pared by 5 bases and J by 7 bases, with 24 bases between. This CDR3 has 15 amino acids. Germline V lookup: CDR1 SQVTM, CDR2 ANQGSEA. The CDR3: CSVKKGDPVKGEQYF. CDR3 DNA: TGCAGCGTTAAAAAAGGGGACCCAGTGAAAGGAGAGCAGTACTTC.

This clone was found once. This sample includes further DNA sequences coding for the same CDR3. The chain recombines TRBV7-2 with TRBJ2-7, with D maybe TRBD1 (5 bases). Germline lookup yields CDR1 SGHTA and CDR2 FQGNSA. This CDR3 spans 13 amino acids. V was clipped by 3 bases and J by 3 bases, with 9 bases between them. CDR3 sequence: CASSLGQRYEQYF. CDR3 nucleotides: TGTGCCAGCAGCTTGGGGCAGCGCTACGAGCAGTACTTC.

This clone was found once. The gene calls are TRBV5-8 and TRBJ1-2; D is uncertain. Trimming took off 2 bases at V and 8 bases at J, with 16 bases between the two ends. The germline gives CDR1 SGHTS, CDR2 YDEGEE. The CDR3 sequence is 14 residues long. The CDR3 sequence is CASSLYTATRGYTF. For the CDR3, the DNA is TGTGCCAGCAGCTTATACACCGCTACTAGGGGCTACACCTTC.

This clone has a single count. The rearrangement uses TRBV7-8 and TRBJ2-7; possibly TRBD1 for D (5 bases). The CDR3 has 14 residues. Deletions cut 5 bases from V and 5 bases from J, with 16 bases between. Germline V CDR1 and CDR2: SGHVS, FQNEAQ. CDR3 DNA sequence: TGTGCCAGCAGCCCCGGTGGTAGGGGCCACGAGCAGTACTTC. Protein: CASSPGGRGHEQYF.

V and J are TRBV20-1 and TRBJ2-7; 9 bases align to TRBD2. Germline CDR1 DFQATT, CDR2 SNEGSKA (reference sequence). The CDR3 sequence is 10 residues long. With V trimmed by 5 bases and J by 9 bases, 2 bases remained unmatched. CDR3 loop: CSAYSGGQYF. CDR3 nucleotide sequence: TGCAGTGCTTATAGCGGGGGGCAGTACTTC.

The CDR3 loop is CAVDSRGDEQYF. CDR3 in DNA: TGTGCCGTAGACTCACGCGGAGACGAGCAGTACTTC. The chain recombines TRBV6-6 with TRBJ2-7; no definite D call. V lost 11 bases and J lost 5, with 16 bases in between. Per germline, CDR1 MNHNY and CDR2 SVGAGI (reference sequence). The CDR3 has 12 residues.

The chain uses TRBV28 and TRBJ2-3, with no clear D. Germline CDR1 MDHEN, CDR2 SYDVKM. Trimming left V 2 bases short and J 6 bases short, with 9 bases between. The CDR3 spans 13 residues. Here the CDR3 reads CASSLPAADTQYF. Here the CDR3 DNA reads TGTGCCAGCAGTTTACCAGCCGCGGATACGCAGTATTTT.

The rearrangement uses TRBV2 and TRBJ2-1; no firm D call. V shed 5 bases and J shed 0 bases, with 11 bases lying between them. CDR3 size: 15 residues. Germline CDR1 is SNHLY and CDR2 is FYNNEI. The CDR3 sequence: CASSQTVSSYNEQFF. The CDR3 nucleotides read TGTGCCAGCAGTCAGACGGTGAGCTCCTACAATGAGCAGTTCTTC. Together with reference TRBV2 and TRBJ2-1, the CDR3 gives the full variable domain: EPEVTQTPSHQVTQMGQEVILRCVPISNHLYFYWYRQILGQKVEFLVSFYNNEISEKSEIFDDQFSVERPDGSNFTLKIRSTKLEDSAMYFCASSQTVSSYNEQFFGPGTRLTVL.

The chain has TRBV7-2 and TRBJ2-3, with 10 nucleotides matching TRBD1. Germline V lookup: CDR1 SGHTA, CDR2 FQGNSA. V was pared by 2 bases and J by 4 bases, with 3 bases of the junction left unmatched. CDR3 length: 15 amino acids. The CDR3: CASSLRDRGSDTQYF. In DNA form, the CDR3 reads TGTGCCAGCAGCTTAAGGGACAGGGGTTCAGATACGCAGTATTTT.

The rearrangement uses TRBV18 and TRBJ2-7, with D perhaps matching TRBD1 (5 bases). The CDR3 extends over 11 amino acids. V was shortened by 4 bases and J by 6 bases, with 7 bases between the two germline ends. The germline CDR1 and CDR2 sequences are KGHSH and LQKENI. The CDR3 is CASSQGPEQYF. The CDR3 bases are TGTGCCAGCTCACAGGGGCCCGAGCAGTACTTC. The full variable domain, its missing parts supplied by reference TRBV18 and TRBJ2-7, is NAGVMQNPRHLVRRRGQEARLRCSPMKGHSHVYWYRQLPEEGLKFMVYLQKENIIDESGMPKERFSAEFPKEGPSILRIQQVVRGDSAAYFCASSQGPEQYFGPGTRLTVT.

This clone was seen more than once but under ten times. The V gene is TRBV27, the J gene TRBJ2-1; 7 bases agree with TRBD2. This CDR3 region has 15 residues. V shed 3 bases, J shed 4 bases, and the junction held 6 bases outside the gene matches. Germline lookup yields CDR1 MNHEY and CDR2 SMNVEV (reference sequence). CDR3 sequence (DNA): TGTGCCAGCAGTTTTGGGAGGGATCCATACAATGAGCAGTTCTTC. Its translation: CASSFGRDPYNEQFF.

This clone was recorded once. The rearrangement uses TRBV5-1 and TRBJ2-1, with TRBD1 matching 8 bases. The CDR3 sequence is 15 residues long. V dropped 3 bases and J dropped 8; count of bases not matched to a gene: 10. CDR1 SGHRS and CDR2 YFSETQ come from the germline V gene. CDR3 residues: CASSSRPATGDEQFF. The DNA of the CDR3 is TGCGCCAGCAGCTCGCGCCCCGCGACAGGGGATGAGCAGTTCTTC. The whole variable domain, remainder taken from reference TRBV5-1 and TRBJ2-1, is KAGVTQTPRYLIKTRGQQVTLSCSPISGHRSVSWYQQTPGQGLQFLFEYFSETQRNKGNFPGRFSGRQFSNSRSEMNVSTLELGDSALYLCASSSRPATGDEQFFGPGTRLTVL.

V usage is TRBV7-7 and J usage is TRBJ2-2; 7 bases line up with TRBD1. There are 16 residues in the CDR3. CDR1 and CDR2 (germline): SSHAT, FNYEAQ (reference sequence). V gave up 5 bases and J gave up 6 bases; unmatched junction bases: 12. The CDR3 coding sequence is TGTGCCAGCAGCCCAGTGGTATGGCAGGGGGCCGGGGAGCTGTTTTTT. This translates into CASSPVVWQGAGELFF.

This chain connects TRBV18 to TRBJ2-3; 9 positions agree with TRBD2. CDR1 KGHSH and CDR2 LQKENI come from the germline V gene. There are 16 residues in the CDR3. V was pared by 3 bases and J by 4 bases, with 8 bases of the junction left unmatched. The CDR3 bases are TGTGCCAGCTCACCCAACGCGGGAGGGCCGGCAGATACGCAGTATTTT. Protein product: CASSPNAGGPADTQYF.

The V and J genes are TRBV10-3 and TRBJ1-5; D gene ambiguous. The V gene's germline CDR1 is ENHRY and CDR2 SYGVKD. There are 12 residues in the CDR3. Trimming cost V 3 bases and J 3 bases, with 3 bases left between them. The CDR3 sequence is CAISEINQPQHF. CDR3 DNA: TGTGCCATCAGTGAAATCAATCAGCCCCAGCATTTT.

The rearrangement uses TRBV7-2 and TRBJ2-7; D may be TRBD2 (5 bases). Between the trimmed V and J ends, which lost 1 base and 1 base, there was a span of 11 bases. Germline V CDR1 and CDR2: SGHTA, FQGNSA. The CDR3 has 15 amino acids. DNA for the CDR3: TGTGCCAGCAGCTTAGATGTAGCGACGTCCTACGAGCAGTACTTC. Its protein is CASSLDVATSYEQYF.

The chain has TRBV9 and TRBJ2-3; TRBD1 matches 8 bases. V lost 3 bases to trimming and J lost 1 base; unmatched junction nucleotides: 7. Germline CDR1 reads SGDLS; CDR2 reads YYNGEE. This CDR3 has 16 amino acids. CDR3 residues: CASSALTGDRTDTQYF. The CDR3 nucleotides read TGTGCCAGCAGCGCCCTGACAGGGGACCGCACAGATACGCAGTATTTT.

The V gene is TRBV4-1, the J gene TRBJ1-1, with D maybe TRBD1 (6 bases). The V gene's germline CDR1 is MGHRA and CDR2 YSYEKL. CDR3 length equals 15 residues. With 2 bases removed from V and 4 bases from J, the gap between germline ends came to 14 bases. CDR3 bases: TGCGCCAGCAGCCAAAATCTAGGGGGAAGCACTGAAGCTTTCTTT. The encoded protein is CASSQNLGGSTEAFF.

The CDR3, as DNA: TGTGCCAGCAGGTCCTCTGGGGCCAACGTCCTGACTTTC. Encoded protein: CASRSSGANVLTF. The chain couples TRBV27 to TRBJ2-6; D is unclear. Germline-derived CDR1 and CDR2 are MNHEY and SMNVEV (reference sequence). The CDR3 is 13 residues long. Trimming removed 6 bases at V and 0 bases at J, with 3 bases between.

A few counts support this clone. CDR3 nucleotide sequence: TGTGCCAGCAGGTTGACTAGCGGGTCCTACAATGAGCAGTTCTTC. Its protein product is CASRLTSGSYNEQFF. The rearrangement links TRBV14 to TRBJ2-1; TRBD2 matches at 10 bases. The V segment lost 6 bases and the J segment 1 base; nucleotides outside the gene matches: 3. CDR1 SGHDN and CDR2 FVKESK come from the germline V gene. The CDR3 loop spans 15 amino acids.

The chain joins TRBV5-1 to TRBJ1-1; TRBD1 is a possible D gene (6 bases). The V gene's germline CDR1 is SGHRS and CDR2 YFSETQ. V was clipped by 0 bases and J by 1 base, with 7 bases between them. CDR3 size: 14 residues. In DNA form, the CDR3 reads TGCGCCAGCAGCTTGGAGACAGGGAACACTGAAGCTTTCTTT. It translates to CASSLETGNTEAFF.